The T cell receptor beta chain described here comes from a study of cytomegalovirus exposure and HLA in healthy donors. For the study at large: Around 80 million unique TCR sequences came from HLA-typed donors in an early release.

The PCR had 60 Vbeta and 13 Jbeta primers. Generated by immunoSEQ multiplex PCR, the TCRdb table keeps only in-frame clones and is missing some. The sample comprises some 69,000 clones, approximately 79% of which are singletons, and 2.9% rests with the top ten. The V and J ends lost 5 bases and 8 bases respectively, with 16 bases between them. The germline gives CDR1 MNHEY, CDR2 SMNVEV (reference sequence). This CDR3 is 14 amino acids long. This clone was counted between two and nine times. Its antigen is undetermined. The study's findings and limits: In a later analysis, TCR association rates varied by HLA locus: DRB1 most, HLA-C fewest.

The sample was PBMCs. The clonotype originates from a woman aged 25 to 39 in good health and CMV-seronegative. The J gene is TRBJ2-1, the V gene TRBV27, with D possibly matching TRBD2 (7 bases). DNA for the CDR3: TGTGCCAGCAGTAGGGGGGAGGGCCTAGATGAGCAGTTCTTC. This codes for CASSRGEGLDEQFF.